Sequencing of this TCR beta chain was carried out in a study of blood T cells in healthy people across ages. Overall study results and limits: Higher diversity, along with more naive CD4+ cells, distinguished long-lived donors from aged donors.

A note on this clonotype: What it recognizes is unknown.

This CDR3 region has 15 residues. CDR1 is MNHNS and CDR2 is SASEGT in the germline V gene. The junction had 13 bases not matched to a gene; V was cut back by 9 bases and J by 5 bases. Then a second PCR, running about 6 to 11 cycles, was carried out with a sample-barcoded 5' primer and a J-beta primer mix. One entry per CDR3 protein results from TCRdb running MiXCR on the 5' RACE reads. The repertoire holds 1.2 million to 1.5 million distinct CDR3 sequences, with about 43% as singletons. The receptor comes from a woman between 18 and 30 years old in good health. The sequenced sample was blood. This sequence joins TRBV6-1 and TRBJ2-5; 9 bases match TRBD1. The DNA for the CDR3 is TGTGCCAGTTGGTCCGGGACAGGGTCGCGGGAGACCCAGTACTTC. Translating it yields CASWSGTGSRETQYF.